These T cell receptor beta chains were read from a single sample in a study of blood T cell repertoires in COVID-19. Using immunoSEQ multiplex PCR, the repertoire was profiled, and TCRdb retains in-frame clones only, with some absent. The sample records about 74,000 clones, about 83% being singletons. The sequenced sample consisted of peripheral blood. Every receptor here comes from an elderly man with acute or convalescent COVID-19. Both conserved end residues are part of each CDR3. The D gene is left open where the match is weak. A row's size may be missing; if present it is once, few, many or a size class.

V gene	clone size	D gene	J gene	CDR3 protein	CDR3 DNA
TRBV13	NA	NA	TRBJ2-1	CASSLPQREQFF	TGTGCCAGCAGCCTCCCCCAGCGGGAGCAGTTCTTC
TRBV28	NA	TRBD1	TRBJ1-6	CASSSGTGIGASPLHF	TGTGCCAGCAGTTCCGGGACAGGGATTGGAGCTTCACCCCTCCACTTT
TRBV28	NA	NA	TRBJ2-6	CASSFLAGKGTGANVLTF	TGTGCCAGCAGTTTTCTGGCAGGTAAAGGTACTGGGGCCAACGTCCTGACTTTC
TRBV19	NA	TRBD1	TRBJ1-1	CASSIGAAPGTGEAFF	TGTGCCAGTAGTATAGGGGCCGCCCCGGGGACAGGTGAAGCTTTCTTT
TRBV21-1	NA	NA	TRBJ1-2	CASSKGADSFYGYTF	TGTGCCAGCAGCAAAGGGGCCGACAGCTTCTATGGCTACACCTTC
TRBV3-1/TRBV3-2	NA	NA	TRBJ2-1	CASSQGLESYNEQFF	TGTGCCAGCAGCCAAGGACTAGAAAGCTACAATGAGCAGTTCTTC
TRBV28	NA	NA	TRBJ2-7	CASSLDSAGSYEQYF	TGTGCCAGCAGTTTAGATTCGGCAGGCTCCTACGAGCAGTACTTC
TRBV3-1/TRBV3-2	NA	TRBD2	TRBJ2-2	CASSLAGRDTGELFF	TGTGCCAGCAGCCTCGCAGGGAGGGACACCGGGGAGCTGTTTTTT
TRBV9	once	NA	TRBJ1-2	CASRGNYGYTF	TGTGCCAGCAGGGGCAACTATGGCTACACCTTC
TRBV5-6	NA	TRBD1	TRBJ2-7	CASSLGTGSSYEQYF	TGTGCCAGCAGCTTAGGGACAGGGAGCTCCTACGAGCAGTACTTC